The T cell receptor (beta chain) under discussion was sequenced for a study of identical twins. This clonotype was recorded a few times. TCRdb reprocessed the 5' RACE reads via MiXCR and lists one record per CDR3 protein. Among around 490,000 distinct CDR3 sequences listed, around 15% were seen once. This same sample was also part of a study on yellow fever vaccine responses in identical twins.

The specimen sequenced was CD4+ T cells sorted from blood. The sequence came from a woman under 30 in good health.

The CDR3 region has the DNA TGCAGTGCTAGAGACCTACTAGCGGTTTACGAGCAGTACTTC. It translates to CSARDLLAVYEQYF. The V call is TRBV20-1, the J call TRBJ2-7, with 8 bases identical to TRBD2. V shed 0 bases, J shed 4 bases, and the junction held 5 bases outside the gene matches. The germline CDR1 and CDR2 sequences are DFQATT and SNEGSKA (reference sequence). There are 14 residues in the CDR3.